A single sample is the source of the 4 T cell receptor beta chains below, sequenced in a study of T-cell reconstitution after alpha-beta-depleted transplantation in children. It was with unique molecular identifiers that the TCRbeta library was prepared. Each CDR3 protein gets one entry after TCRdb re-called the PCR reads with MiXCR. In the table there are hundreds of thousands of distinct CDR3 sequences, roughly 15% of which are singletons. Sequenced material: PBMCs, mostly from graft donor cells, taken 360 days after TCRalphabeta/CD19-depleted stem cell transplant. Receptor source: a male patient aged 2-9 years who had a stem cell transplant for acute lymphoblastic leukemia, so the T cells may come from the graft donor.

This clonotype was seen a few times. The J gene is TRBJ2-3, the V gene TRBV7-3; possible D gene TRBD2, 6 bases. V was pared by 0 bases and J by 2 bases, with 9 bases between. CDR3 size: 15 residues. The V gene's germline CDR1 is SGHTA and CDR2 FQGTGA. CDR3 residues: CASSLTGDFTDTQYF. As DNA, the CDR3 is TGTGCCAGCAGCTTAACCGGGGACTTCACAGATACGCAGTATTTT.

The chain uses TRBV28 and TRBJ2-7; no reliable D call. This CDR3 region has 13 residues. V was pared by 3 bases and J by 3 bases, with 9 bases between. Germline loops: CDR1 MDHEN, CDR2 SYDVKM. The DNA of the CDR3 is TGTGCCAGCAGTTTTAAGGGTCTCTACGAGCAGTACTTC. It codes for CASSFKGLYEQYF.

At least ten counts were recorded for this clonotype. The chain carries TRBV29-1 and TRBJ2-2, with 8 nucleotides matching TRBD1. CDR1 is SQVTM, CDR2 ANQGSEA, per germline. The CDR3 contains 15 residues. The J segment lost 2 bases and the V segment lost 8 bases, leaving 10 bases of the junction unmatched. The CDR3 loop is CSTPGDRGNTGELFF. CDR3 coding DNA: TGCAGCACCCCCGGAGACAGGGGCAACACCGGGGAGCTGTTTTTT.

CDR3 sequence: CASSSQGALAKNIQYF. The CDR3 DNA is TGTGCCAGCAGCTCCCAGGGGGCACTAGCCAAAAACATTCAGTACTTC. V is TRBV5-5 and J is TRBJ2-4, with 8 bases fitting TRBD1. The length of the CDR3 is 16 residues. The V gene end was trimmed by 3 bases and the J gene end by 0 bases; junction bases not matched to a gene: 5. The germline CDR1 and CDR2 sequences are SGHKS and YYEKEE (reference sequence).